This T cell receptor beta chain was sequenced in a study of cytomegalovirus exposure and HLA in healthy donors. General observations from the study: Later analysis found that TCR beta chains associated with HLA were more clonally expanded than other, equally common chains. Segments of the TCR beta V type were, in most cases, productive about 87% or about 30% of the time in an earlier analysis.

Worth noting for this clone: The antigen remains undetermined.

PCR was performed using 60 Vbeta and 13 Jbeta primers. Authors' methods: Later analysis identified approximately 80 million unique TCR beta chains, some 10 million shared. Libraries were prepared by immunoSEQ multiplex PCR; TCRdb keeps only in-frame clonotypes and omits some of them. D and trimming were read from the DNA, whereas the V and J calls and clone size are those reported in that table. Among roughly 80,000 clones listed, around 60% were seen once. Specimen: PBMCs. This sequence originates from a male donor in good health and CMV-seropositive.

Here the CDR3 DNA reads TGTGCCTGGAGTGGGCGGATCGGGACTATCGGGGGGGGCTACACCTTC. It yields the protein CAWSGRIGTIGGGYTF. The chain is built from TRBV30 and TRBJ1-2, with D perhaps TRBD1 (5 bases). This CDR3 comprises 16 residues. With 1 base removed from V and 8 bases from J, the gap between germline ends came to 23 bases. CDR1 GTSNPN and CDR2 SVGIG come from the germline V gene (reference sequence).